The 8 T cell receptor beta chains given below trace back to one sample, sequenced in a study of blood T cell repertoires in COVID-19. TCRdb's table, derived via immunoSEQ multiplex PCR, lists solely in-frame clones and lacks some. The repertoire holds around 250,000 clones, with 80% to 90% as singletons. Sequences were obtained from PBMCs or T cells enriched from blood (not recorded which). The receptors stem from a woman aged 25 to 45 with acute COVID-19.

The rearrangement uses TRBV4-1 and TRBJ2-7, with 9 bases identical to TRBD1. Germline trimming cut 0 bases from V and 5 bases from J; bases unmatched to any gene: 2. The CDR3 runs to 14 residues. Germline V gene data show CDR1 as MGHRA and CDR2 as YSYEKL. The CDR3 loop is CASSQEQGAHEQYF. CDR3 sequence (DNA): TGCGCCAGCAGCCAAGAACAGGGGGCCCACGAGCAGTACTTC.

The chain has TRBV9 and TRBJ1-2; TRBD1 matches 7 bases. Germline CDR1 reads SGDLS; CDR2 reads YYNGEE. After removal of 2 bases from V and 0 bases from J, the junction contained 7 bases not matched to a gene. This CDR3 region has 16 residues. CDR3 sequence reads: CASSVGPGQTNYGYTF. CDR3 DNA: TGTGCCAGCAGCGTTGGACCGGGACAGACTAACTATGGCTACACCTTC.

The rearrangement links TRBV5-4 to TRBJ2-3; 7 bases are a match to TRBD2. Germline values: CDR1 SGHNT, CDR2 YYREEE (reference sequence). Unmatched junction bases numbered 13, after V lost 3 bases and J lost 6 bases. This CDR3 has 16 amino acids. CDR3 DNA: TGTGCCAGCAGCTCAAAGCGGGATGGAACAACCGATACGCAGTATTTT. This codes for CASSSKRDGTTDTQYF.

This chain joins TRBV11-2 and TRBJ2-7, with 7 bases fitting TRBD2. The germline V gene has CDR1 SGHAT and CDR2 FQNNGV. This CDR3 is 14 amino acids long. The V segment lost 5 bases and the J segment 2 bases; nucleotides outside the gene matches: 6. DNA for the CDR3: TGTGCCAGCAGCCGGGGACTACCTACCTACGAGCAGTACTTC. This gives the protein CASSRGLPTYEQYF.

J is TRBJ2-1 and V is TRBV10-3, with 11 nucleotides matching TRBD2. The V segment lost 10 bases and the J segment 0 bases; nucleotides outside the gene matches: 5. The CDR3 has 15 amino acids. Per the germline V gene, CDR1 is ENHRY and CDR2 is SYGVKD. The chain's CDR3 is CATGTSGLSYNEQFF. The DNA of the CDR3 is TGTGCCACCGGGACTAGCGGCCTCTCCTACAATGAGCAGTTCTTC.

The chain employs TRBV7-2 and TRBJ2-7; tentative D call: TRBD1 (7 bases). V lost 4 bases and J lost 6, with 16 bases in between. The CDR3 totals 14 residues. The germline V gene has CDR1 SGHTA and CDR2 FQGNSA. The CDR3 here is CASSSQSGGPEQYF. The CDR3 DNA reads TGTGCCAGCAGCTCACAATCAGGGGGGCCCGAGCAGTACTTC. The full variable domain, with the rest looked up from reference TRBV7-2 and TRBJ2-7, is GAGVSQSPSNKVTEKGKDVELRCDPISGHTALYWYRQSLGQGLEFLIYFQGNSAPDKSGLPSDRFSAERTGGSVSTLTIQRTQQEDSAVYLCASSSQSGGPEQYFGPGTRLTVT.

The chain joins TRBV27 to TRBJ1-5; 7 bases agree with TRBD1. The CDR3 extends over 16 amino acids. V shed 0 bases and J 3 bases; nucleotides not matched to a gene: 5. Per the germline V gene, CDR1 is MNHEY and CDR2 is SMNVEV (reference sequence). This CDR3 reads CASSLSGTAINQPQHF. DNA for the CDR3: TGTGCCAGCAGTTTATCTGGGACAGCGATCAATCAGCCCCAGCATTTT.

This chain connects TRBV18 to TRBJ2-1; TRBD1 aligns across 8 bases. The CDR3 covers 13 residues. V was clipped by 6 bases and J by 5 bases; unmatched bases: 3. In germline, CDR1 is KGHSH, CDR2 LQKENI. CDR3 DNA sequence: TGTGCCAGCTCTGACAGGGGCGACAATGAGCAGTTCTTC. This encodes CASSDRGDNEQFF.